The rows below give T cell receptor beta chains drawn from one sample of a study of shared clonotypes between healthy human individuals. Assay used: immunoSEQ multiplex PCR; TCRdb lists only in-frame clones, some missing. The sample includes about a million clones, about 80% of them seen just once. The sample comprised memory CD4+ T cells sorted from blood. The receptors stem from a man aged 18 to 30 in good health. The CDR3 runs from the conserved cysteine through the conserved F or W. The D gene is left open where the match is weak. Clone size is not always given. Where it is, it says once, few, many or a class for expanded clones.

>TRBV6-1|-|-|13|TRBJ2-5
TGTGCCAGCAGTGAAGGGTATCAGGGGACCCAGTACTTC
CASSEGYQGTQYF
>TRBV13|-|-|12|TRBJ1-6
TGTGCCAGCAGCGCCCGTTTGTCACCCCTCCACTTT
CASSARLSPLHF
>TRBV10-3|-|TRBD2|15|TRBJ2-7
TGTGCCATCAGTGACCGACTAGCGGGGGAGGGCGAGCAGTACTTC
CAISDRLAGEGEQYF
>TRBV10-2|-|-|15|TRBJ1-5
TGCGCCAGCAGTGACTGGGATGCGAGCAATCAGCCCCAGCATTTT
CASSDWDASNQPQHF
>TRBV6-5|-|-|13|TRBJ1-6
TGTGCCAGCAGTTACACACGGGAAGGGTCCCTCCACTTT
CASSYTREGSLHF
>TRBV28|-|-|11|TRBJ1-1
TGTGCCAGCAGTTTCCGGGCTGAAGCTTTCTTT
CASSFRAEAFF
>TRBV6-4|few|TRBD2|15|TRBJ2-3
TGTGCCAGCAGTGAAAGCGGGGGAGCCACAGATACGCAGTATTTT
CASSESGGATDTQYF
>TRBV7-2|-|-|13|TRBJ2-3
TGTGCCAGCAGCTTAGGACTTCCCGATACGCAGTATTTT
CASSLGLPDTQYF
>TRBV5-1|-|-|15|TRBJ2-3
TGCGCCAGCAGCTTGGATTTTGACAGCACAGATACGCAGTATTTT
CASSLDFDSTDTQYF
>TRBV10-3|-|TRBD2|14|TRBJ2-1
TGTGCCATCAGTGATGTGGGAGGGGCCAATGAGCAGTTCTTC
CAISDVGGANEQFF
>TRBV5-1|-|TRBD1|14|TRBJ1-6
TGCGCCAGCAGCTTCGACAGGGAGAGTTCACCCCTCCACTTT
CASSFDRESSPLHF
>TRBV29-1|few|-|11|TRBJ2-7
TGCAGCGTTGGCGGGGCCTACGAGCAGTACTTC
CSVGGAYEQYF
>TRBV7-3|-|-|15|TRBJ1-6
TGTGCCAGCAGCTTAGGGGCCCCCGGCAATTCACCCCTCCACTTT
CASSLGAPGNSPLHF
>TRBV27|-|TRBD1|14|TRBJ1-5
TGTGCCAGCAGTCTAACAGGGGGTCATCAGCCCCAGCATTTT
CASSLTGGHQPQHF
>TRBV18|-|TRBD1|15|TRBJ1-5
TGTGCCAGCTCACCAGTCCCGGGACAGGCTGCAACCCAGCATTTT
CASSPVPGQAATQHF
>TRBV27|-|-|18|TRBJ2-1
TGTGCCAGCAGTTTATCCGTAGGGGTCGGGAGCTCCTACAATGAGCAGTTCTTC
CASSLSVGVGSSYNEQFF
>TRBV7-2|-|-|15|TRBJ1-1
TGTGCCAGCAGCTTCATAAGGGGAGGAAACACTGAAGCTTTCTTT
CASSFIRGGNTEAFF
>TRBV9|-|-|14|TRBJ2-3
TGTGCCAGCAGCGAGGGGGGCTACCTCTCTACGCAGTATTTT
CASSEGGYLSTQYF
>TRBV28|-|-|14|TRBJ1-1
TGTGCCAGCAGTCCCGCGGCCCCGAACACTGAAGCTTTCTTT
CASSPAAPNTEAFF
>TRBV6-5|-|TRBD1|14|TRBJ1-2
TGTGCCAGCAGTTACTCGACAGGGGGCTTGGGCTACACCTTC
CASSYSTGGLGYTF
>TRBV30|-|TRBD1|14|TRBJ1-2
TGTGCCTGGAGTAAGGACAGGGCCCGGTCAGGCTACACCTTC
CAWSKDRARSGYTF
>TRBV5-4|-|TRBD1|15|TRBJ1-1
TGTGCCAGCAGCCCCCAACAGGGGTTAAACACTGAAGCTTTCTTT
CASSPQQGLNTEAFF
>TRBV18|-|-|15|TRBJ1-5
TGTGCCAGCTCAGCCCGGGACGACAAGAATCAGCCCCAGCATTTT
CASSARDDKNQPQHF
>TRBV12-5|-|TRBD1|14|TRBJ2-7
TGTGCTAGTGGTTTGGGGGACAGGGGCTACGAGCAGTACTTC
CASGLGDRGYEQYF
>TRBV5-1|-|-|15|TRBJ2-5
TGCGCCAGCAGCTTAGGCCGGGGGATACAAGAGACCCAGTACTTC
CASSLGRGIQETQYF
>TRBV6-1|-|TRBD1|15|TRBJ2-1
TGTGCCAGCAAGGAAGGGGACAGAGCATACAATGAGCAGTTCTTC
CASKEGDRAYNEQFF
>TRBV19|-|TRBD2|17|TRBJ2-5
TGTGCCAGTAGTGGGGCTAGCGGGAGGGGACTCCAAGAGACCCAGTACTTC
CASSGASGRGLQETQYF
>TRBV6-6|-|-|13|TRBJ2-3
TGTGCCAGCAGTTATACAGGGACAGATACGCAGTATTTT
CASSYTGTDTQYF
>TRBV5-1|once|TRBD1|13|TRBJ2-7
TGCGCCAGCAGCTTGCATGCGACAGGGGAGCAGTACTTC
CASSLHATGEQYF
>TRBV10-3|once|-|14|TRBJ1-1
TGTGCCATCAGTGAACGCAGGGCCGACACTGAAGCTTTCTTT
CAISERRADTEAFF
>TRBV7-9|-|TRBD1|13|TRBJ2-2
TGTGCCAGCGAGGGGGCGGGCACCGGGGAGCTGTTTTTT
CASEGAGTGELFF
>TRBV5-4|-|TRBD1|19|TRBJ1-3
TGTGCCAGCAGCCCTGGTTTGGGACAGGGGGTTCTCTCTGGAAACACCATATATTTT
CASSPGLGQGVLSGNTIYF
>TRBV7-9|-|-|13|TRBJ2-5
TGTGCCAGCAGCTTAAGCTCCTCCGAGACCCAGTACTTC
CASSLSSSETQYF
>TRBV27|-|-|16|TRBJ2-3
TGTGCCAGCAGTTTGGGGGAAGGGGCCTTGACAGATACGCAGTATTTT
CASSLGEGALTDTQYF
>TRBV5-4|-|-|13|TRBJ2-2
TGTGCCAGCAGCAGGGGGGGGGCCGGGGAGCTGTTTTTT
CASSRGGAGELFF
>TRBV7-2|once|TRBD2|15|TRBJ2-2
TGTGCCAGCACAACATACCTGGCGGGAGGGGGGGAGCTGTTTTTT
CASTTYLAGGGELFF
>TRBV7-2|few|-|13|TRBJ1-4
TGTGCCAGCAGCTTCGGTCCTAATGAAAAACTGTTTTTT
CASSFGPNEKLFF
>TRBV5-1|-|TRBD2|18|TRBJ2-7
TGCGCCAGCAGCTTGGGCGCTAGCGGGGGTACCAGCTCCTACGAGCAGTACTTC
CASSLGASGGTSSYEQYF
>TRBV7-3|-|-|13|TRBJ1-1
TGTGCCAGCAGCTTAAGTGGAAACGCTGAAGCTTTCTTT
CASSLSGNAEAFF
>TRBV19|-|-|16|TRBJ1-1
TGTGCCAGTAGTATGATGGGGCAAGGGTTAAGCACTGAAGCTTTCTTT
CASSMMGQGLSTEAFF
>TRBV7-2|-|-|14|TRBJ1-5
TGTGCCAGCAGCTTAGTTCCGGGACATCAGCCCCAGCATTTT
CASSLVPGHQPQHF
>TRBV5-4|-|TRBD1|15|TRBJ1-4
TGTGCCAGCAGCTCTAAGACAGGGGGCGATGAAAAGCTGTTTTTT
CASSSKTGGDEKLFF
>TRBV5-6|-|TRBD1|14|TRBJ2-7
TGTGCCAGCAGTATCAGGACAGGGGTAGGCGAGCAGTACTTC
CASSIRTGVGEQYF
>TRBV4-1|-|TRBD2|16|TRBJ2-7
TGCGCCAGCAGCCCCCTCCTCAGCGGGAGGATATTGGAGCAGTACTTC
CASSPLLSGRILEQYF
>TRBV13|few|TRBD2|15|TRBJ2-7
TGTGCCAGCAGCTCCTCTATAGCGGGAGGTGAAGAGCAGTACTTC
CASSSSIAGGEEQYF
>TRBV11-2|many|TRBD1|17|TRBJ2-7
TGTGCCAGCAGCTCGTACCGGAGGGACAGGGGGCATAACGAGCAGTACTTC
CASSSYRRDRGHNEQYF
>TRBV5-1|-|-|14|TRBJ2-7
TGCGCCAGCAGCTTGGGAATGACATCCTACGAGCAGTACTTC
CASSLGMTSYEQYF
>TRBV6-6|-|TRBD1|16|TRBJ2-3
TGTGCCAGCAGCCTCCCCCGGACAGGGGCAACAGATACGCAGTATTTT
CASSLPRTGATDTQYF
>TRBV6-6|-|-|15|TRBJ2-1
TGTGCCAGCAGTTCCCCTTTGCGCTTACACAATGAGCAGTTCTTC
CASSSPLRLHNEQFF
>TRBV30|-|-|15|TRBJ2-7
TGTGCCTGGAGTGTTCGGAAGATCAGCTCCTACGAGCAGTACTTC
CAWSVRKISSYEQYF
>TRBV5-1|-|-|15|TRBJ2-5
TGCGCCAGCAGCTTGGCCTCAGGGTCCGGAGAGACCCAGTACTTC
CASSLASGSGETQYF
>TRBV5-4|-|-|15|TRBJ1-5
TGTGCCAGCAGCTTGGAACCGACTAGCAATCAGCCCCAGCATTTT
CASSLEPTSNQPQHF
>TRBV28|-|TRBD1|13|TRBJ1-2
TGTGCCAGCAGTTTAACAGGGGACTATGGCTACACCTTC
CASSLTGDYGYTF
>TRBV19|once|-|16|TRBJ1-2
TGTGCCAGTAGTATCTCGTGGAGGGCTCAAACGGGTGGCTACACCTTC
CASSISWRAQTGGYTF
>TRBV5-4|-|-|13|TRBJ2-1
TGTGCCAGCAGCTTGATAAGTGGCAATGAGCAGTTCTTC
CASSLISGNEQFF
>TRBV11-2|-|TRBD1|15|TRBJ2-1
TGTGCCAGCAGCCCGGACAGGGCCCGATACAATGAGCAGTTCTTC
CASSPDRARYNEQFF
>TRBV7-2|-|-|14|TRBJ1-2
TGTGCCAGCAGCTTGCAGGCAGTCGACTATGGCTACACCTTC
CASSLQAVDYGYTF
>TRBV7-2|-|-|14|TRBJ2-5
TGTGCCAGCAGCCCCGGGACAAGTCAAGAGACCCAGTACTTC
CASSPGTSQETQYF
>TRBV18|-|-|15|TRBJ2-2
TGTGCCAGCTCCGGAGGGGGACGCGACACCGGGGAGCTGTTTTTT
CASSGGGRDTGELFF
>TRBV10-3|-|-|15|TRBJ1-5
TGTGCCATCAAGGGAGGGGAGTCTAGCAATCAGCCCCAGCATTTT
CAIKGGESSNQPQHF